This T cell receptor (beta chain) is from a study of CD8+CD57+ T cells in acquired aplastic anemia. As for the study in general: On average, sorted CD4+ and CD8+ cells gave approximately 3.1 ug of DNA.

The CDR3 totals 13 residues. V was cut by 4 bases and J by 10 bases, with 14 bases left in between. Germline lookup yields CDR1 SSHAT and CDR2 FNYEAQ (reference sequence). This clonotype was found a few times. Its matching antigen is unknown. Study-wide results and caveats: The CD8+ Simpson's diversity of patients and controls was not significantly different.

Profiles of TCR beta VDJ and CDR3 were generated from a genomic DNA template. TCRdb ran MiXCR on the reads and lists one entry per CDR3 protein. This sample has about 190,000 distinct CDR3 sequences; about 64% occur once, and the top ten carry about 45%. The receptor's source is a human donor with severe aplastic anemia or a healthy control (not recorded which). The rearrangement uses TRBV7-7 and TRBJ2-1; D might be TRBD1 (6 bases). The source material was sorted CD4+, CD8+, or CD8+CD57+ T cells (not recorded which) from PBMCs. CDR3 sequence: CASSSTGPGEQFF. The CDR3 bases are TGTGCCAGCAGCTCGACAGGTCCGGGGGAGCAGTTCTTC.